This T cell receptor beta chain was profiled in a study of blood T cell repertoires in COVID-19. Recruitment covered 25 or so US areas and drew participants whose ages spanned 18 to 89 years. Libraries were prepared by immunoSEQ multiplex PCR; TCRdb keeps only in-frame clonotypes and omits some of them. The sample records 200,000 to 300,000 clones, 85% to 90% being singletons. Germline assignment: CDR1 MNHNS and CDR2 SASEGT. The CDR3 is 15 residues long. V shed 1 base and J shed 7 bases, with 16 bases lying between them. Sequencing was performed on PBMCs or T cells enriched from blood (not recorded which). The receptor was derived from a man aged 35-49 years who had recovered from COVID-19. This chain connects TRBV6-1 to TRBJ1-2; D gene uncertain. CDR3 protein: CASSEGGGFQFGYTF. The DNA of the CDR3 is TGTGCCAGCAGTGAAGGGGGAGGGTTCCAATTTGGCTACACCTTC.